A single sample gave rise to the 8 T cell receptor beta chains below, sequenced in a study of blood T cell repertoires in COVID-19. The table came from immunoSEQ multiplex PCR; TCRdb's copy has only in-frame clones and leaves some out. The data hold fewer than 300,000 clones, with 90% observed a single time. The sequenced sample consisted of PBMCs or T cells enriched from blood (not recorded which). The receptors shown here come from a woman aged 25 to 45 who had recovered from COVID-19.

The CDR3 loop reads CASSQDPGNEAFF. CDR3 nucleotide sequence: TGTGCCAGCAGCCAAGATCCCGGTAATGAAGCTTTCTTT. The chain combines TRBV4-2 with TRBJ1-1, with D unclear. Trimming removed 0 bases from V and 7 bases from J, with 9 bases in between. This CDR3 region has 13 residues. The germline V gene encodes CDR1 LGHNA and CDR2 YNFKEQ.

This clone was detected only a few times. The chain recombines TRBV6-2 or TRBV6-3 with TRBJ1-2; weak D call: TRBD1 (5 bases). Germline loops: CDR1 MNHEY, CDR2 SVGEGT. Trimming left V 0 bases short and J 4 bases short, with 15 bases between. The CDR3 has 16 residues. CDR3 bases: TGTGCCAGCAGTTACTCGAAACTAGCAGGGCTCTATGGCTACACCTTC. Its protein product is CASSYSKLAGLYGYTF.

V usage is TRBV5-1 and J usage is TRBJ2-1; perhaps TRBD2 as D (6 bases). Trimming took 4 bases from V and 9 from J, leaving 14 bases between them. CDR3 length equals 13 residues. From germline, CDR1 is SGHRS and CDR2 YFSETQ. The CDR3 DNA sequence: TGCGCCAGCAGCGCGGAGGGGTCGGGTGAGCAGTTCTTC. Amino acid sequence: CASSAEGSGEQFF.

The J gene is TRBJ1-6, the V gene TRBV15; 7 bases are a match to TRBD1. This CDR3 is 14 amino acids long. V was pared by 3 bases and J by 13 bases, with 9 bases of the junction left unmatched. The V gene's germline CDR1 is LNHNV and CDR2 YYDKDF (reference sequence). The CDR3 DNA reads as TGTGCCACCAGCAGGGAGGGGACAGTTTCGCCCCTCCACTTT. It codes for CATSREGTVSPLHF.

The rearrangement links TRBV30 to TRBJ2-3; D not resolved. Trimming removed 0 bases at V and 6 bases at J, with 7 bases between. The germline V gene encodes CDR1 GTSNPN and CDR2 SVGIG (reference sequence). The CDR3 runs to 12 residues. CDR3 sequence: CAWSVSSDTQYF. DNA of the CDR3: TGTGCCTGGAGTGTCTCTAGTGATACGCAGTATTTT.

The chain is built from TRBV9 and TRBJ2-1; D uncertain. Germline V gene sequence: CDR1 SGDLS, CDR2 YYNGEE. The CDR3 spans 16 residues. Trimming left V 0 bases short and J 0 bases short, with 10 bases between. This chain's CDR3 is CASSVASSSSYNEQFF. DNA of the CDR3: TGTGCCAGCAGCGTAGCTTCGTCCAGCTCCTACAATGAGCAGTTCTTC.

The V call is TRBV3-1 (or the pseudogene TRBV3-2), the J call TRBJ1-2, with 7 nucleotides matching TRBD1. The CDR3 consists of 14 residues. In germline, CDR1 is LGHDT, CDR2 YNNKEL (reference sequence). Germline trimming cut 1 base from V and 6 bases from J; bases unmatched to any gene: 5. The CDR3 sequence is CASSQGRQGHGYTF. The CDR3, as DNA: TGTGCCAGCAGCCAAGGCCGACAGGGACATGGCTACACCTTC.

The chain joins TRBV24-1 to TRBJ2-3; D perhaps matches TRBD1 (5 bases). Germline CDR1 KGHDR, CDR2 SFDVKD. Trimming took off 3 bases at V and 2 bases at J, with 8 bases between the two ends. This CDR3 has 14 residues. The CDR3 DNA is TGTGCCACCAGTGATCGGACATCCACAGATACGCAGTATTTT. Translating gives CATSDRTSTDTQYF.